This T cell receptor (beta chain) was obtained from a study of memory CD4+ T cells and cytomegalovirus serostatus. Looking at the study overall: Healthy Belgian adult donors included several CMV-positive and 24 CMV-negative people.

The CDR3 runs to 14 residues. The V and J ends lost 6 bases and 5 bases respectively, with 11 bases between them. Germline V CDR1 and CDR2: KGHSH, LQKENI. Assay used: immunoSEQ multiplex PCR; TCRdb lists only in-frame clones, some missing. The sample holds 40,000 to 50,000 clones; 76% are singletons and the top ten take approximately 1.9%. Findings of the study overall: A US-trained random forest predicted CMV serostatus with median AUC around 0.9.

In regard to this clone: Its antigen is still unknown.

The sort gate was single viable CD3+CD4+CD8-CD45RO+ cells for memory CD4+ T cells. Positive selection with CD4 microbeads enriched total CD4+ T cells. The specimen was memory CD4+ T cells from blood. This chain connects TRBV18 to TRBJ1-6; D is unresolved. The receptor was derived from an adult in good health and CMV-seronegative. The CDR3 here is CASSNSGDNSPLHF. The CDR3 DNA sequence: TGTGCCAGCTCCAACAGTGGGGATAATTCACCCCTCCACTTT.